The clone carrying this TCR beta chain occurred a few times. The entry originates in a study of blood T cell repertoires in COVID-19. Turning to the study itself: T cells, B-cell-depleted T cells, or PBMCs supplied cDNA or gDNA.

The authors' processing: Amplification with reference gene primers provided the estimates of nucleated cell counts. The data were produced by immunoSEQ multiplex PCR, yet TCRdb's version contains in-frame clones alone and is incomplete. V, J and clone size were drawn from that table, and D and trimming were deduced from the DNA. The sample lists 300,000 or so clones; roughly nine tenths were seen once. V was shortened by 1 base and J by 8 bases, with 12 bases between the two germline ends. The germline V gene has CDR1 SGHTS and CDR2 YDEGEE. The CDR3 has 13 amino acids. This chain joins TRBV5-8 and TRBJ1-2, with D unresolved. The clonotype was recovered from a woman under 40 with COVID-19, enrolled during active disease. The sample consisted of peripheral blood. CDR3 loop: CASSLLADGGYTF. As DNA, the CDR3 is TGTGCCAGCAGCTTGTTGGCGGATGGCGGCTACACCTTC. Looking up the rest from reference TRBV5-8 and TRBJ1-2 gives the full variable domain: EAGVTQSPTHLIKTRGQQATLRCSPISGHTSVYWYQQALGLGLQFLLWYDEGEERNRGNFPPRFSGRQFPNYSSELNVNALELEDSALYLCASSLLADGGYTFGSGTRLTVV.